This T cell receptor beta chain appears in the sequencing data of a study of cytomegalovirus exposure and HLA in healthy donors. Germline V gene lookup returns CDR1 SGHTA and CDR2 FQGNSA. This CDR3 has 13 residues. V shed 5 bases and J shed 5 bases, with 12 bases lying between them. Concerning this clone: Its antigen is unidentified.

The study's findings and limits: Clusters of TCRs from the first cohort tended to co-occur in the 130 or so validation repertoires (as a later analysis found). Reports indicated that the classifier achieved high specificity and sensitivity in diagnosing cytomegalovirus status.

Sequencing used immunoSEQ multiplex PCR; TCRdb keeps in-frame clones, though not all of them. Seen here are about 140,000 clones, roughly 90% observed once, and the top ten hold less than 3.5%. This sequence originates from a man aged 18 to 35 in good health and CMV-seronegative. The chain employs TRBV7-2 and TRBJ2-5; D remains unclear. Sample: PBMCs. In DNA form, the CDR3 reads TGTGCCAGCAGCCTCCAGGCTTGGGAGACCCAGTACTTC. It encodes CASSLQAWETQYF.